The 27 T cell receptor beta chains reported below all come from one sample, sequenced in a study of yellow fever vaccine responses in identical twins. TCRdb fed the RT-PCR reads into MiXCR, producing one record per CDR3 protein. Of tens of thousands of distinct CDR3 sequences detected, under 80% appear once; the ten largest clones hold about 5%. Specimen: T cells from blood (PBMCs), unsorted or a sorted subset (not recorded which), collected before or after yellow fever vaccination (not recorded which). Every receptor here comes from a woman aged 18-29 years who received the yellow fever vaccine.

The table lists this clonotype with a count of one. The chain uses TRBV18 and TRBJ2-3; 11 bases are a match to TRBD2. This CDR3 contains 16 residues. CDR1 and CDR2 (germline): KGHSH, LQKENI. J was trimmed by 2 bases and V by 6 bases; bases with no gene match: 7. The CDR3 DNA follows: TGTGCCAGCTCGCCTAGGACTAGCGGGTTCACAGATACGCAGTATTTT. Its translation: CASSPRTSGFTDTQYF. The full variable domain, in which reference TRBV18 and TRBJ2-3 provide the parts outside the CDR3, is NAGVMQNPRHLVRRRGQEARLRCSPMKGHSHVYWYRQLPEEGLKFMVYLQKENIIDESGMPKERFSAEFPKEGPSILRIQQVVRGDSAAYFCASSPRTSGFTDTQYFGPGTRLTVL.

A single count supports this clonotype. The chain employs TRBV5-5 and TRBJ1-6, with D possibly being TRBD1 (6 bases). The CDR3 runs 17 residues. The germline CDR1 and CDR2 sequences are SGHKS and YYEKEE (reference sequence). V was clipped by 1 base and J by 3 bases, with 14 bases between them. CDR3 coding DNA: TGTGCCAGCAGCTTGCTCGCAGGGGAGGGCTATAATTCACCCCTCCACTTT. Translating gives CASSLLAGEGYNSPLHF.

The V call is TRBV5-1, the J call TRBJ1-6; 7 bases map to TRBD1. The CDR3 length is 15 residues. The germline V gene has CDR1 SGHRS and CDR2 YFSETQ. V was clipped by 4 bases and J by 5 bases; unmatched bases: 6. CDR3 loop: CASSLGTVDNSPLHF. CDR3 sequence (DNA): TGCGCCAGCAGCCTGGGGACAGTGGATAATTCACCCCTCCACTTT.

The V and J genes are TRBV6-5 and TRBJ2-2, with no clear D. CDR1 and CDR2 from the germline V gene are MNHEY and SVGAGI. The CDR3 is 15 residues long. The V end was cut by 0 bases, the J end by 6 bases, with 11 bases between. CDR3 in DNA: TGTGCCAGCAGTTACTCTTCGACCCGGGCCGGGGAGCTGTTTTTT. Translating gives CASSYSSTRAGELFF.

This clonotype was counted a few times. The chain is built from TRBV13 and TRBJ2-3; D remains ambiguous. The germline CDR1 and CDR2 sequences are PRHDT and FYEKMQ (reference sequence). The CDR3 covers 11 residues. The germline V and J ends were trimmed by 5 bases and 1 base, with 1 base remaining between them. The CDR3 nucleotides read TGTGCCAGCAGCCGCACAGATACGCAGTATTTT. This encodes CASSRTDTQYF.

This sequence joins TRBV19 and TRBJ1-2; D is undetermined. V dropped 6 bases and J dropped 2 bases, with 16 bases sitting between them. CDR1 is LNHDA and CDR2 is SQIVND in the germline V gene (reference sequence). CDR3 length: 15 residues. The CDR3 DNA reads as TGTGCCAGTAGAATCACAGACGGACCGAACTATGGCTACACCTTC. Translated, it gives CASRITDGPNYGYTF.

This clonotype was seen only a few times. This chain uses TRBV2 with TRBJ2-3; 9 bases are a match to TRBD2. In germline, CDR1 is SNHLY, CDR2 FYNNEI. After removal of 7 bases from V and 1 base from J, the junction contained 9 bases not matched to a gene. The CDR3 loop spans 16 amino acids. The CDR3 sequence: CASTQPRTSGTDTQYF. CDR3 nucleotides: TGTGCCAGCACCCAACCCCGGACTAGCGGCACAGATACGCAGTATTTT. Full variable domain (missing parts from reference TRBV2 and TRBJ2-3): EPEVTQTPSHQVTQMGQEVILRCVPISNHLYFYWYRQILGQKVEFLVSFYNNEISEKSEIFDDQFSVERPDGSNFTLKIRSTKLEDSAMYFCASTQPRTSGTDTQYFGPGTRLTVL.

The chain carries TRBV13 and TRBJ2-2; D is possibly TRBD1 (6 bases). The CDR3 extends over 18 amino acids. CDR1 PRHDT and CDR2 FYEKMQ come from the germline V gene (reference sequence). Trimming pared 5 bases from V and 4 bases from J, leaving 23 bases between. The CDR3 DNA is TGTGCCAGCAGCGCTACAGGGTTTTGGGGTATCGGCACCGGGGAGCTGTTTTTT. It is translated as CASSATGFWGIGTGELFF.

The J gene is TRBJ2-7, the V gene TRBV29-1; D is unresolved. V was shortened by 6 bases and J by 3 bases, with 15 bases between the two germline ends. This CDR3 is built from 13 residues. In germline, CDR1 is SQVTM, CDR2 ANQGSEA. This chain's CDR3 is CSVAPGSHYEQYF. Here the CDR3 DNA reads TGCAGCGTGGCCCCAGGCTCGCACTACGAGCAGTACTTC.

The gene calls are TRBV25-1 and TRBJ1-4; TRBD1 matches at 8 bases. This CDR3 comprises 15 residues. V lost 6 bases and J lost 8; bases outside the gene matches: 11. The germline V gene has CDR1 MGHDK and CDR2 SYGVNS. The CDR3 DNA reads TGTGCCAGCAGCCTCCGGGACAGGCCTGGGGAAAAACTGTTTTTT. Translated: CASSLRDRPGEKLFF.

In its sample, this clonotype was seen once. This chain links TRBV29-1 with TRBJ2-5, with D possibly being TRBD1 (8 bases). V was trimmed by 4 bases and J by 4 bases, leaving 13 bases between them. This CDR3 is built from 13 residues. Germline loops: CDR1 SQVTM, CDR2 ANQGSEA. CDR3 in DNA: TGCAGCGTTGTGACAGGGGAGGGAGAGACCCAGTACTTC. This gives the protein CSVVTGEGETQYF.

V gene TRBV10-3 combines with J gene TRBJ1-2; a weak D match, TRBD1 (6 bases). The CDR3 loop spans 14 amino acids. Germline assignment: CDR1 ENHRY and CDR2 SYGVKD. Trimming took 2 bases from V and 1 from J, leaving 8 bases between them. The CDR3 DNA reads TGTGCCATCAGTGAGCTACAGGGTAACTATGGCTACACCTTC. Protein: CAISELQGNYGYTF.

CDR3 sequence: CASRPGTGAYNEQFF. DNA of the CDR3: TGTGCCAGCAGACCCGGGACAGGGGCTTACAATGAGCAGTTCTTC. J is TRBJ2-1 and V is TRBV12-3 or TRBV12-4; 10 positions match TRBD1. J was trimmed by 4 bases and V by 6 bases; bases with no gene match: 6. The CDR3 spans 15 residues.

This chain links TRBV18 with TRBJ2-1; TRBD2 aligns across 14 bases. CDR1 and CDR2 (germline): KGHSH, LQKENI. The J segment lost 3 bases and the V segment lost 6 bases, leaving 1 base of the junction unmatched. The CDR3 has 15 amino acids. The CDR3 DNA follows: TGTGCCAGCTCGGGGACTAGCGGGGGCTACAATGAGCAGTTCTTC. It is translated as CASSGTSGGYNEQFF.

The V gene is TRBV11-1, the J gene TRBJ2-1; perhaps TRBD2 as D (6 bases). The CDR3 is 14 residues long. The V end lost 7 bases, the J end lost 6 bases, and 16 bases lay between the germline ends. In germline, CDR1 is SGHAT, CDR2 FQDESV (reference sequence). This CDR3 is CASTLLGGVNEQFF. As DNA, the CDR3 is TGTGCCAGCACTTTACTAGGAGGGGTCAATGAGCAGTTCTTC. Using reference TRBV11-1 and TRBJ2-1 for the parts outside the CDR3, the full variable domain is EAEVAQSPRYKITEKSQAVAFWCDPISGHATLYWYRQILGQGPELLVQFQDESVVDDSQLPKDRFSAERLKGVDSTLKIQPAELGDSAMYLCASTLLGGVNEQFFGPGTRLTVL.

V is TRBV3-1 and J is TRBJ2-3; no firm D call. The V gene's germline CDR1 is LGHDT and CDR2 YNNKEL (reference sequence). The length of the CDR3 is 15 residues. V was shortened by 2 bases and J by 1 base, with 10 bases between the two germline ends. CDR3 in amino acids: CASSQSSTGTDTQYF. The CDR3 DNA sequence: TGTGCCAGCAGCCAATCATCTACGGGCACAGATACGCAGTATTTT.

The CDR3 region is CASSLDAGFNQPQHF. The CDR3 DNA reads TGTGCCAGCAGCTTAGATGCAGGATTCAATCAGCCCCAGCATTTT. The chain joins TRBV11-3 to TRBJ1-5, with D hard to call. This CDR3 spans 15 amino acids. Germline loops: CDR1 SGHNT, CDR2 YENEEA. V lost 0 bases and J lost 3, with 9 bases in between.

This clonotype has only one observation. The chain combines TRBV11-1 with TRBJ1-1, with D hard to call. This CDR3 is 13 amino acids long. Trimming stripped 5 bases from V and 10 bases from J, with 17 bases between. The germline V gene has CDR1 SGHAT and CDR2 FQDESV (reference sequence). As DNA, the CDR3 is TGTGCCAGCAGCCCGGCGCGAGGCTCGGGAGCTTTCTTT. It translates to CASSPARGSGAFF.

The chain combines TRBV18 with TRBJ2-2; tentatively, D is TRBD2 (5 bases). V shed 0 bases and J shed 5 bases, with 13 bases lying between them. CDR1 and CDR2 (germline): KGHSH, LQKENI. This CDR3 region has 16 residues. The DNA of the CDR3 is TGTGCCAGCTCACCACCGACGACACGGGAAACCGGGGAGCTGTTTTTT. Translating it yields CASSPPTTRETGELFF.

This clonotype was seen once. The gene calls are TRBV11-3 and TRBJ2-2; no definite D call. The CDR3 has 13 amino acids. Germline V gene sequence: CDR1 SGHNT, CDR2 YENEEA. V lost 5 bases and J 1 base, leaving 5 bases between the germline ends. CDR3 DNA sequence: TGTGCCAGCAGCAACCTGAACACCGGGGAGCTGTTTTTT. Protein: CASSNLNTGELFF.

The CDR3 DNA is TGTGCCAGCAGCCTCCCCCGGGACACTGAAGCTTTCTTT. Translated: CASSLPRDTEAFF. The rearrangement joins TRBV11-2 to TRBJ1-1; D gene unclear. Germline V CDR1 and CDR2: SGHAT, FQNNGV. V was pared by 5 bases and J by 3 bases, with 10 bases between. This CDR3 is 13 amino acids long. Combining the CDR3 with reference TRBV11-2 and TRBJ1-1 gives the whole variable domain EAGVAQSPRYKIIEKRQSVAFWCNPISGHATLYWYQQILGQGPKLLIQFQNNGVVDDSQLPKDRFSAERLKGVDSTLKIQPAKLEDSAVYLCASSLPRDTEAFFGQGTRLTVV.

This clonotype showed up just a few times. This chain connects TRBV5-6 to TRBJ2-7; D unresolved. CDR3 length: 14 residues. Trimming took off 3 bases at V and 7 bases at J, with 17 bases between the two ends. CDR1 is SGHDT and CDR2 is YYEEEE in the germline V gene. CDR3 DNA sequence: TGTGCCAGCAGCTCCGCAGCCGGGTTGGGAGAGCAGTACTTC. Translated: CASSSAAGLGEQYF.

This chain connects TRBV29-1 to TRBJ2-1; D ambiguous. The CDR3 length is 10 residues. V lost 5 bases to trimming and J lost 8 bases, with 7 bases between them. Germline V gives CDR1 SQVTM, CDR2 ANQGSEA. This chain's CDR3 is CSVTAHEQFF. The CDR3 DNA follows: TGCAGCGTTACAGCCCATGAGCAGTTCTTC.

The CDR3 coding sequence is TGTGCCAGCAGTTCGGGACTAGCGGGAGAGAATACGCAGTATTTT. Amino acids: CASSSGLAGENTQYF. V is TRBV2 and J is TRBJ2-3, with 14 positions matching TRBD2. Germline V lookup: CDR1 SNHLY, CDR2 FYNNEI. The trim removed 5 bases at V and 7 bases at J, leaving 5 bases unmatched. The CDR3 is made up of 15 amino acids.

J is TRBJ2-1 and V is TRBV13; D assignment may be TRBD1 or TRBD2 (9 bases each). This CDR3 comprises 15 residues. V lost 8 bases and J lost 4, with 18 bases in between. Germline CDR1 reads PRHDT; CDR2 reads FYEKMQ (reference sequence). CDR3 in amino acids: CASCGRGQGYNEQFF. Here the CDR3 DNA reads TGTGCCAGCTGCGGGAGGGGACAGGGTTACAATGAGCAGTTCTTC. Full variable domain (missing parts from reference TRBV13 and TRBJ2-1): AAGVIQSPRHLIKEKRETATLKCYPIPRHDTVYWYQQGPGQDPQFLISFYEKMQSDKGSIPDRFSAQQFSDYHSELNMSSLELGDSALYFCASCGRGQGYNEQFFGPGTRLTVL.

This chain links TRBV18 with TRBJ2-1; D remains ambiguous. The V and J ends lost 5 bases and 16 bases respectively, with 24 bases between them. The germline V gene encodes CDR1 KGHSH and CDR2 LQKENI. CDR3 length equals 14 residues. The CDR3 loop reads CASSSPAVAGAGFF. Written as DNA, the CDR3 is TGTGCCAGCTCATCCCCCGCAGTAGCAGGAGCAGGATTCTTC.

The CDR3 coding sequence is TGTGCCAGCAGTTTGCAGCTTAGCAATCAGCCCCAGCATTTT. Its protein is CASSLQLSNQPQHF. The rearrangement joins TRBV28 to TRBJ1-5; D not certain. This CDR3 is built from 14 residues. The V end lost 3 bases, the J end lost 0 bases, and 6 bases lay between the germline ends. Germline V gene data show CDR1 as MDHEN and CDR2 as SYDVKM. Based on the CDR3 plus reference TRBV28 and TRBJ1-5, the full variable domain is DVKVTQSSRYLVKRTGEKVFLECVQDMDHENMFWYRQDPGLGLRLIYFSYDVKMKEKGDIPEGYSVSREKKERFSLILESASTNQTSMYLCASSLQLSNQPQHFGDGTRLSIL.